Presented here are 22 T cell receptor beta chains from one specimen sequenced in a study of T cells expressing NK-cell markers. TCRdb reanalyzed the 5' RACE reads, giving one entry per CDR3 protein sequence and no DNA. In total, the table holds 500,000 to 700,000 distinct CDR3 sequences. The sequencing input was blood T cells: a sorted CD56 or NKG2C T cell subset, CD4+ or CD8+ T cells, or bulk PBMC T cells (not recorded which). The receptor source for this set is a man aged 18 to 30 in good health.

This chain links TRBV6-5 with TRBJ1-1; TCRdb's D call, TRBD1, is unchecked because there is no DNA. This CDR3 contains 15 residues. In germline, CDR1 is MNHEY, CDR2 SVGAGI. CDR3 protein: CASTPLMGVNTEAFF.

This chain uses TRBV10-3 with TRBJ2-7; TCRdb proposes TRBD1, but this gene call is untestable without DNA. The germline gives CDR1 ENHRY, CDR2 SYGVKD. The CDR3 consists of 17 residues. CDR3 residues: CAISDPRGDRGRAEQYF.

V is TRBV20-1 and J is TRBJ2-2. Looked up from germline, CDR1 is DFQATT and CDR2 is SNEGSKA (reference sequence). This CDR3 comprises 16 residues. The CDR3 reads CSASRSRPASTGELFF.

The chain is built from TRBV15 and TRBJ2-5; TCRdb returns TRBD1, unconfirmable since there is no DNA. The CDR3 contains 15 residues. The germline V gene has CDR1 LNHNV and CDR2 YYDKDF (reference sequence). Here the CDR3 reads CATSWKRQGQETQYF.

The rearrangement links TRBV4-3 to TRBJ2-7; TCRdb outputs TRBD1, but without DNA this stays unchecked. The CDR3 is 13 amino acids. CDR1 LGHNA and CDR2 YSLEER come from the germline V gene. CDR3 in amino acids: CASSLTDRDEQYF.

The J gene is TRBJ1-5, the V gene TRBV20-1; no DNA is available, so the TRBD1 call from TCRdb remains unchecked. The CDR3 covers 17 residues. Germline CDR1 and CDR2: DFQATT and SNEGSKA (reference sequence). CDR3 region: CSAGGQGVLRSNQPQHF.

This chain links TRBV24-1 with TRBJ2-1; TCRdb designates TRBD1, a call that cannot be tested without DNA. Germline V gives CDR1 KGHDR, CDR2 SFDVKD. This CDR3 has 18 residues. The CDR3 region is CATSDSPKAGGSYNEQFF.

J is TRBJ2-3 and V is TRBV4-1. The CDR3 length is 15 residues. CDR1 is MGHRA, CDR2 YSYEKL, per germline. The CDR3 here is CASSGISISTDTQYF.

CDR3 residues: CASSEWPGQYSMSNQPQHF. This sequence joins TRBV2 and TRBJ1-5; there is no DNA to check the TCRdb D call of TRBD1. The germline gives CDR1 SNHLY, CDR2 FYNNEI. The CDR3 has 19 amino acids.

This sequence joins TRBV29-1 and TRBJ2-7; there is no DNA to check the TCRdb D call of TRBD2. The CDR3 spans 13 residues. CDR1 is SQVTM, CDR2 ANQGSEA, per germline. The CDR3 loop is CSAAGLAGYEQYF.

V gene TRBV25-1 combines with J gene TRBJ2-5; TCRdb's D call, TRBD1, is unchecked because there is no DNA. CDR1 is MGHDK and CDR2 is SYGVNS in the germline V gene. The CDR3 runs 14 residues. Here the CDR3 reads CASSEYVTQGTQYF.

This chain joins TRBV12-3 or TRBV12-4 and TRBJ1-3; no DNA is available, so the TRBD1 call from TCRdb remains unchecked. This CDR3 has 15 amino acids. CDR3 sequence: CASSLTGSRGNTIYF.

The gene calls are TRBV27 and TRBJ1-6; TCRdb selects TRBD1, and the lack of DNA leaves this call unchecked. Germline CDR1 reads MNHEY; CDR2 reads SMNVEV (reference sequence). The CDR3 extends over 15 amino acids. This chain's CDR3 is CASSATGTADSPLHF.

CDR3 residues: CASNPFGRVPGTEAFF. The chain joins TRBV27 to TRBJ1-1; the TRBD1 assignment by TCRdb is unverifiable without DNA. The CDR3 covers 16 residues. Germline assignment: CDR1 MNHEY and CDR2 SMNVEV (reference sequence).

This sequence joins TRBV15 and TRBJ2-1; TCRdb lists TRBD1, though no DNA is available to test this call. Germline V lookup: CDR1 LNHNV, CDR2 YYDKDF (reference sequence). This CDR3 comprises 22 residues. CDR3 region: CATSRDPRIGGVLLAIYNEQFF. The full variable domain, with the rest looked up from reference TRBV15 and TRBJ2-1, is DAMVIQNPRYQVTQFGKPVTLSCSQTLNHNVMYWYQQKSSQAPKLLFHYYDKDFNNEADTPDNFQSRRPNTSFCFLDIRSPGLGDTAMYLCATSRDPRIGGVLLAIYNEQFFGPGTRLTVL.

CDR3: CASSLQSRYEQYF. This chain joins TRBV3-1 and TRBJ2-7. CDR1 and CDR2 from the germline V gene are LGHDT and YNNKEL (reference sequence). CDR3 length equals 13 residues.

This chain uses TRBV6-1 with TRBJ1-2; the D call from TCRdb, TRBD1, cannot be confirmed without DNA. This CDR3 comprises 14 residues. Looked up from germline, CDR1 is MNHNS and CDR2 is SASEGT. The CDR3: CASRRDRGNYGYTF.

The rearrangement joins TRBV20-1 to TRBJ2-1; TCRdb names TRBD2, which stays unverified in the absence of DNA. This CDR3 comprises 13 residues. Germline CDR1 is DFQATT and CDR2 is SNEGSKA (reference sequence). CDR3: CSAGLAGGNEQFF.

V gene TRBV5-1 combines with J gene TRBJ2-5; the TCRdb call, TRBD1, lacks DNA for checking. The CDR3 has 16 residues. Germline CDR1 reads SGHRS; CDR2 reads YFSETQ. The CDR3 sequence is CASSLGLGQGHQTQYF.

The chain has TRBV5-1 and TRBJ1-5; the D call of TRBD1 rests on TCRdb alone, since no DNA is present to check it. The CDR3 is made up of 15 amino acids. Germline CDR1 is SGHRS and CDR2 is YFSETQ. This chain's CDR3 is CASSLGGSMNQPQHF.

The gene calls are TRBV18 and TRBJ1-4; TCRdb's D call, TRBD1, is unchecked because there is no DNA. In germline, CDR1 is KGHSH, CDR2 LQKENI. The CDR3 length is 17 residues. This CDR3 is CASSPAQNRDRLEKLFF.

The chain is built from TRBV20-1 and TRBJ2-5; the TCRdb call, TRBD1, lacks DNA for checking. This CDR3 has 14 amino acids. The germline V gene has CDR1 DFQATT and CDR2 SNEGSKA (reference sequence). The CDR3: CSARRIQGQETQYF.